The 23 T cell receptor beta chains below were found in one sample sequenced in a study of molecular identifiers for immune sequencing clone quantification. TCRdb fed the PCR reads into MiXCR, producing one record per CDR3 protein. In the table there are 62,000 or so distinct CDR3 sequences, 18% of which are singletons. The sample taken for sequencing was naive CD8+ T cells from blood, with Jurkat cell RNA spiked in. Described subset: FACS-sorted CD8+CD4-CCR7+CD45RA+ naive T cells. Receptor source: a human donor in good health. Some libraries in this study had Jurkat cell RNA spiked in.

This clonotype appeared a few times. The chain couples TRBV5-6 to TRBJ1-2; maybe TRBD1 (5 bases). The germline V gene encodes CDR1 SGHDT and CDR2 YYEEEE. The CDR3 contains 14 residues. V lost 4 bases and J 0 bases, leaving 10 bases between the germline ends. CDR3 in amino acids: CASSPDSSNYGYTF. The CDR3 DNA reads TGTGCCAGCAGCCCTGACAGTTCTAACTATGGCTACACCTTC.

As regards this clonotype: A much bigger clone sits one base away, suggesting this may be a read error. The chain links TRBV7-9 to TRBJ1-6; no reliable D call. CDR1 and CDR2 from the germline V gene are SEHNR and FQNEAQ (reference sequence). The CDR3 has 10 amino acids. CDR3 in amino acids: CTGNNSPLHF. The CDR3 coding sequence is TGTACCGGAAATAATTCACCCCTCCACTTT.

In its sample, this clonotype was seen a few times. The rearrangement links TRBV19 to TRBJ1-4; tentatively, D is TRBD1 (5 bases). This CDR3 spans 12 amino acids. The germline V gene has CDR1 LNHDA and CDR2 SQIVND (reference sequence). V lost 5 bases and J 17 bases, leaving 18 bases between the germline ends. The CDR3 spells CASSVPGPDIFF. The CDR3 coding sequence is TGTGCCAGTAGTGTTCCGGGACCCGACATTTTTTTT.

This clonotype has ten or more counts. The chain links TRBV7-6 to TRBJ2-3; 9 bases are a match to TRBD2. The CDR3 consists of 17 residues. The junction had 6 bases not matched to a gene; V was cut back by 0 bases and J by 2 bases. Germline V gene sequence: CDR1 SGHVS, CDR2 FNYEAQ. CDR3 bases: TGTGCCAGCAGCTTAGCAAGCGGGAGGATTCACACAGATACGCAGTATTTT. This codes for CASSLASGRIHTDTQYF. The variable domain in full, completed from reference TRBV7-6 and TRBJ2-3, reads GAGVSQSPRYKVTKRGQDVALRCDPISGHVSLYWYRQALGQGPEFLTYFNYEAQQDKSGLPNDRFSAERPEGSISTLTIQRTEQRDSAMYRCASSLASGRIHTDTQYFGPGTRLTVL.

The rearrangement links TRBV4-2 to TRBJ2-1, with D tentatively TRBD1 (6 bases). Germline CDR1 reads LGHNA; CDR2 reads YNFKEQ. The V end lost 3 bases, the J end lost 7 bases, and 10 bases lay between the germline ends. CDR3 length: 13 residues. CDR3 in amino acids: CASSHGQLNEQFF. Written as DNA, the CDR3 is TGTGCCAGCAGCCACGGACAGTTGAATGAGCAGTTCTTC.

The table lists this clonotype with many counts. The chain combines TRBV6-5 with TRBJ1-5; D gene ambiguous. The CDR3 runs 13 residues. Trimming took 0 bases from V and 3 from J, leaving 3 bases between them. The V gene's germline CDR1 is MNHEY and CDR2 SVGAGI. CDR3 DNA sequence: TGTGCCAGCAGTTACTCGGACAATCAGCCCCAGCATTTT. Its protein product is CASSYSDNQPQHF.

This chain joins TRBV4-1 and TRBJ1-5; D unresolved. Germline CDR1 is MGHRA and CDR2 is YSYEKL. V lost 4 bases and J lost 4, with 8 bases in between. The CDR3 is made up of 13 amino acids. CDR3 DNA: TGCGCCAGCAGCCCTCGTGGGAATCAGCCCCAGCATTTT. Translation gives CASSPRGNQPQHF.

This clonotype has a handful of counts. The junction and the germline gene differ at one end; a read error may be behind it. The chain is built from TRBV29-1 and TRBJ1-1; a weak D match, TRBD1 (5 bases). This CDR3 contains 13 residues. Germline V gives CDR1 SQVTM, CDR2 ANQGSEA. CDR3: CSVKKGWSTGAFF. CDR3 DNA sequence: TGCAGCGTTAAAAAGGGGTGGAGCACTGGAGCTTTCTTT.

This clonotype has at least ten counts. The chain couples TRBV6-2 or TRBV6-3 to TRBJ2-1; D possibly corresponds to TRBD2 (5 bases). The germline V gene has CDR1 MNHEY and CDR2 SVGEGT. The CDR3 has 16 amino acids. Trimming stripped 4 bases from V and 7 bases from J, with 20 bases between. CDR3 loop: CASSFSGGSVGNEQFF. The CDR3 DNA is TGTGCCAGCAGTTTTTCTGGTGGGAGTGTAGGAAATGAGCAGTTCTTC.

To note about this clonotype: A much larger clone lies a single base off, so this may be a read error. This sequence joins TRBV27 and TRBJ2-1; D is unresolved. The CDR3 is 16 amino acids. Germline CDR1 reads MNHEY; CDR2 reads SMNVEV (reference sequence). The chain's CDR3 is CAGSPTYSSSYNEQFF. The CDR3 DNA reads TGTGCCGGCAGCCCAACATACTCCAGCTCCTACAATGAGCAGTTCTTC.

As concerns this clonotype: A read error is possible here, since a much larger clone lies one base away. The chain combines TRBV7-9 with TRBJ1-1, with a tentative D call TRBD1 (6 bases). Deletions cut 4 bases from V and 6 bases from J, with 12 bases between. The CDR3 loop spans 13 amino acids. Germline V gene data show CDR1 as SEHNR and CDR2 as FQNEAQ (reference sequence). The CDR3 region has the DNA TGTGCCAGCAGCTCAAGGCGGGGGCCTGAAGCTTTCTTT. Its protein is CASSSRRGPEAFF. Drawing the rest from reference TRBV7-9 and TRBJ1-1, the complete variable domain is DTGVSQNPRHKITKRGQNVTFRCDPISEHNRLYWYRQTLGQGPEFLTYFQNEAQLEKSRLLSDRFSAERPKGSFSTLEIQRTEQGDSAMYLCASSSRRGPEAFFGQGTRLTVV.

Many counts were recorded for this clonotype. This chain connects TRBV7-9 to TRBJ1-4, with 9 bases that match TRBD1. Germline V gene data show CDR1 as SEHNR and CDR2 as FQNEAQ (reference sequence). The CDR3 is 14 amino acids. Unmatched junction bases numbered 3, after V lost 6 bases and J lost 4 bases. CDR3 sequence: CASRSGQGNEKLFF. The CDR3 region has the DNA TGTGCCAGCAGGTCGGGACAGGGTAATGAAAAACTGTTTTTT.

The chain uses TRBV27 and TRBJ2-1; 9 bases map to TRBD1. Per the germline V gene, CDR1 is MNHEY and CDR2 is SMNVEV (reference sequence). V lost 0 bases and J lost 1; bases outside the gene matches: 10. This CDR3 comprises 19 residues. CDR3 region: CASSLSLPGTGFSYNEQFF. The CDR3 coding sequence is TGTGCCAGCAGTTTATCGCTCCCCGGGACAGGGTTTTCCTACAATGAGCAGTTCTTC.

Details on this clonotype: The junction departs from the called germline gene at one end, perhaps through a read error. The V and J genes are TRBV6-2 or TRBV6-3 and TRBJ2-2; D is possibly TRBD1 or TRBD2 (5 bases each). This CDR3 comprises 17 residues. Germline values: CDR1 MNHEY, CDR2 SVGEGT. The CDR3 sequence is CASGYSGPRPNTGELSF. CDR3 in DNA: TGTGCCAGCGGTTACTCGGGGCCGCGCCCGAACACCGGGGAGCTGTCTTTT.

This clonotype was seen many times. The chain combines TRBV27 with TRBJ1-4; TRBD1 matches 9 bases. This CDR3 region has 15 residues. Germline loops: CDR1 MNHEY, CDR2 SMNVEV (reference sequence). The trim removed 7 bases at V and 3 bases at J, leaving 6 bases unmatched. The CDR3 here is CASTLRTGANEKLFF. CDR3 in DNA: TGTGCCAGCACCCTCCGGACAGGGGCTAATGAAAAACTGTTTTTT.

The chain combines TRBV5-1 with TRBJ2-2; D gene ambiguous. The V end lost 1 base, the J end lost 4 bases, and 14 bases lay between the germline ends. This CDR3 contains 16 residues. Germline V lookup: CDR1 SGHRS, CDR2 YFSETQ. The CDR3 DNA reads TGCGCCAGCAGCTTGACCCGGGTCGAAGGCACCGGGGAGCTGTTTTTT. Protein: CASSLTRVEGTGELFF.

As to this clonotype: One junction end disagrees with the germline gene, perhaps due to a read error. This chain's CDR3 is CSAGDYSSEQGSYEQYF. For the CDR3, the DNA is TGCAGTGCTGGAGATTATTCGTCCGAGCAGGGTAGCTACGAGCAGTACTTC. The chain uses TRBV20-1 and TRBJ2-7, with D perhaps matching TRBD1 (5 bases). This CDR3 is 17 amino acids long. The V gene's germline CDR1 is DFQATT and CDR2 SNEGSKA (reference sequence).

Ten or more counts support this clonotype. The V gene is TRBV21-1, the J gene TRBJ2-6; TRBD1, the D gene given by the table, was not confirmed from the DNA. TRBV21-1 is reported as a pseudogene. The CDR3 loop spans 16 amino acids. The CDR3, as DNA: TGTGCCAGCCATGGGACAGACATCTCTGGGGCCAACGTCCTGACTTTC. Its protein product is CASHGTDISGANVLTF.

This clonotype came up many times. V is TRBV7-6 and J is TRBJ2-1; 13 bases agree with TRBD2. The CDR3 has 18 amino acids. The J segment lost 5 bases and the V segment lost 11 bases, leaving 18 bases of the junction unmatched. Germline V gives CDR1 SGHVS, CDR2 FNYEAQ. CDR3 sequence (DNA): TGTGCCTGCTCCGCACTAGCGGGAGGGGTTGGCCCGAACAATGAGCAGTTCTTC. Its protein is CACSALAGGVGPNNEQFF.

This clonotype came up many times. The V gene is TRBV5-1, the J gene TRBJ2-7; weak D call: TRBD1 (5 bases). Germline assignment: CDR1 SGHRS and CDR2 YFSETQ. With 4 bases removed from V and 0 bases from J, the gap between germline ends came to 11 bases. The CDR3 extends over 14 amino acids. CDR3 protein: CASSLDRDSYEQYF. The CDR3 coding sequence is TGCGCCAGCAGCCTAGACAGAGACTCCTACGAGCAGTACTTC.

This clonotype has a count of ten or more. The chain couples TRBV4-1 to TRBJ1-6; a possible D gene is TRBD1 (6 bases). The CDR3 is 13 residues long. Trimming took off 0 bases at V and 10 bases at J, with 7 bases between the two ends. Germline CDR1 MGHRA, CDR2 YSYEKL. DNA of the CDR3: TGCGCCAGCAGCCAAGACAGGGGATCACCCCTCCACTTT. Translated, it gives CASSQDRGSPLHF.

This clonotype has ten or more counts. The rearrangement uses TRBV6-4 and TRBJ2-3, with TRBD2 identical over 9 bases. J lost 3 bases, V lost 6 bases, and 7 bases had no gene match. The CDR3 has 15 amino acids. Per the germline V gene, CDR1 is MRHNA and CDR2 is SNTAGT. CDR3: CASRPLAGRTDTQYF. The CDR3 bases are TGTGCCAGCAGACCTCTAGCGGGGAGGACAGATACGCAGTATTTT.

This clonotype appeared a single time. The chain joins TRBV27 to TRBJ1-5; D gene uncertain. The CDR3 loop spans 17 amino acids. Germline V lookup: CDR1 MNHEY, CDR2 SMNVEV (reference sequence). The V gene lost 5 bases and the J gene lost 0 bases, with 17 bases spanning the gap. In nucleotides, the CDR3 is TGTGCCAGCAGTAGTCTGCCGGGGAGGTATAGCAATCAGCCCCAGCATTTT. Its translation is CASSSLPGRYSNQPQHF.